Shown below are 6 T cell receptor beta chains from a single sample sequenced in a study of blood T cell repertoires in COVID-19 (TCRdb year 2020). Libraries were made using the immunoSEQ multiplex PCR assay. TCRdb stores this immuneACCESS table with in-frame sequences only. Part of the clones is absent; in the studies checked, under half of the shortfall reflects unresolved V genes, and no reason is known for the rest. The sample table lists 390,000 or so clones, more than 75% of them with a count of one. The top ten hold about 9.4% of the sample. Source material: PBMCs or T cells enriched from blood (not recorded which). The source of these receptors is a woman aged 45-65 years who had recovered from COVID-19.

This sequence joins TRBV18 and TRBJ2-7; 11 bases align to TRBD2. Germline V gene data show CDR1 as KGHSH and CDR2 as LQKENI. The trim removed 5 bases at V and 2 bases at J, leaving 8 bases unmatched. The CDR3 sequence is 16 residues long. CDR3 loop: CASSSFTSGGTYEQYF. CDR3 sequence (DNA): TGTGCCAGCTCATCATTCACTAGCGGGGGAACCTACGAGCAGTACTTC.

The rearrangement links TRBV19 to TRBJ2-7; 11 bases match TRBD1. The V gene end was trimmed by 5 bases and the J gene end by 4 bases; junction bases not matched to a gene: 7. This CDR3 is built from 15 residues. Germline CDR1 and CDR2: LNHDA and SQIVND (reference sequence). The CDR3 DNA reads TGTGCCAGTAGTCACAGGACAGGGGGCGGTTACGAGCAGTACTTC. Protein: CASSHRTGGGYEQYF.

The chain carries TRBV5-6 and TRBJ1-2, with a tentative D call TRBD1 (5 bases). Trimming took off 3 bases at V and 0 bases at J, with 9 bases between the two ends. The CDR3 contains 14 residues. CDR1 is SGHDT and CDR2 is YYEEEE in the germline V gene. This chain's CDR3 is CASSSDSPNYGYTF. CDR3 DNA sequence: TGTGCCAGCAGCTCCGACAGTCCTAACTATGGCTACACCTTC.

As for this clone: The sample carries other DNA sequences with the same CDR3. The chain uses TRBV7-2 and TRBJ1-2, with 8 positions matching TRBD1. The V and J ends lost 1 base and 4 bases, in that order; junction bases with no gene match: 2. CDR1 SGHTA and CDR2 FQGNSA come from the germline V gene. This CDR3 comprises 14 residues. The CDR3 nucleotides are TGTGCCAGCAGCTTAGGAGGACAGGGCTATGGCTACACCTTC. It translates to CASSLGGQGYGYTF.

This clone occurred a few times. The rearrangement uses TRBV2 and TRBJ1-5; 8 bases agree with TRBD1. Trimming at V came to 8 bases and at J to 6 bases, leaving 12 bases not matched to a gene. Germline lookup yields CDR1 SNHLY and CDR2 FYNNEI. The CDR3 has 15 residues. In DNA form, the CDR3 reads TGTGCCAGCTATCCTGACAGGGGTGGCCTTCAGCCCCAGCATTTT. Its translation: CASYPDRGGLQPQHF.

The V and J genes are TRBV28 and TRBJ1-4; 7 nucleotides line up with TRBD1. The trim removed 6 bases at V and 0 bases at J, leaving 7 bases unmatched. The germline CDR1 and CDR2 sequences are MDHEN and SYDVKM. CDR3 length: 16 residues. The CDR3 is CASSPPGQATNEKLFF. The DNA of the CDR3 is TGTGCCAGCAGCCCCCCCGGACAGGCAACTAATGAAAAACTGTTTTTT.